The subject of this entry is one T cell receptor beta chain. When the RNA was reverse transcribed, random hexamers were used with an input of roughly 0.5 to 1 ug. The amplification used immunoSEQ multiplex PCR on TCR beta CDR3; it spanned 54 Vbeta and 13 Jbeta. One entry per CDR3 protein, called by TCRdb with MiXCR from the immunoSEQ multiplex PCR reads. The table lists some 400,000 distinct CDR3 sequences, 85% to 90% of them singletons. This sample is drawn from a study of CD8 T cells in Susac syndrome. CD8+ and CD4+ T cells from blood underwent TCR beta sequencing, which was carried out in a high-throughput format. Each multiple sclerosis control was a treatment-naive patient with relapsing-remitting disease that was either stable or active. While CD8+ and CD4+ T cells were isolated negatively, TEMRA cells were enriched by FACS. Germline V CDR1 and CDR2: PRHDT, FYEKMQ (reference sequence). The CDR3 has 15 amino acids. V was trimmed by 2 bases and J by 3 bases, leaving 11 bases between them.

Sequenced material: CD8+ T cells from PBMCs. The chain is built from TRBV13 and TRBJ2-1; D not resolved. The clonotype was recovered from a human donor with multiple sclerosis. The CDR3 spells CASSLRPTDYNEQFF. DNA of the CDR3: TGTGCCAGCAGCTTACGGCCGACTGACTACAATGAGCAGTTCTTC.